The 21 T cell receptor beta chains listed next were all sequenced from one sample in a study of tumor and adjacent non-tumor tissue in lung cancer. RNA was extracted from bulk tissue without any cell sorting. A modified ARM-PCR protocol with three rounds of nested PCR amplified TCRbeta. TCRdb reprocessed the multiplex PCR reads via MiXCR and lists one record per CDR3 protein. The data hold approximately 79,000 distinct CDR3 sequences, with roughly two thirds observed a single time. The sequenced sample consisted of lung tumor tissue. These receptor sequences come from a woman aged 40 to 50 with non-small cell lung cancer.

In regard to this clonotype: A much larger clone lies a single base off, so this may be a read error. The chain uses TRBV5-1 and TRBJ2-7, with D perhaps TRBD2 (5 bases). CDR1 SGHRS and CDR2 YFSETQ come from the germline V gene. The CDR3 has 14 amino acids. CDR3 region: CTSSFYGLAYEQYF. The CDR3 nucleotides are TGCACCAGCAGCTTTTACGGACTGGCCTACGAGCAGTACTTC. The full variable domain, in which reference TRBV5-1 and TRBJ2-7 provide the parts outside the CDR3, is KAGVTQTPRYLIKTRGQQVTLSCSPISGHRSVSWYQQTPGQGLQFLFEYFSETQRNKGNFPGRFSGRQFSNSRSEMNVSTLELGDSALYLCTSSFYGLAYEQYFGPGTRLTVT.

This clonotype has ten or more counts. This chain connects TRBV12-3 or TRBV12-4 to TRBJ2-1; 8 bases line up with TRBD1. V was pared by 4 bases and J by 5 bases, with 7 bases of the junction left unmatched. CDR3 length equals 15 residues. CDR3 bases: TGTGCCAGCAGTTCCTACTCAGGGGGCGACAATGAGCAGTTCTTC. Translation: CASSSYSGGDNEQFF.

Comments on this clonotype: The germline gene is not matched at one end of the junction; a read error may be the cause. The gene calls are TRBV28 and TRBJ2-3; 8 bases agree with TRBD2. The V gene's germline CDR1 is MDHEN and CDR2 SYDVKM. This CDR3 is built from 15 residues. CDR3 sequence reads: CACSLRGGPTDTQYF. DNA of the CDR3: TGTGCCTGCAGTTTACGGGGGGGGCCGACAGATACGCAGTATTTT.

Of note for this clonotype: Sequence at one end of the junction differs from germline and may be a read error. This rearrangement joins TRBV6-1 to TRBJ1-5; D not certain. This CDR3 region has 15 residues. The V gene's germline CDR1 is MNHNS and CDR2 SASEGT. CDR3 coding DNA: TGTGCCAGCAGTGAAGCACCTGGTGAGAATCAGCCACAGCATTTT. This sequence encodes CASSEAPGENQPQHF.

Of note for this clonotype: The CDR3 end shows no conserved phenylalanine or tryptophan, and so a read error is likely. This chain links TRBV5-1 with TRBJ2-5, with a possible D match to TRBD1 (5 bases). The CDR3 loop spans 15 amino acids. The germline CDR1 and CDR2 sequences are SGHRS and YFSETQ. The CDR3 nucleotides are TGTGCCAGCAGCTTGGGTGGTCTTCCAGGGGAGACCCAGTACTTA. Translation: CASSLGGLPGETQYL.

The chain couples TRBV11-2 to TRBJ2-1; a possible D gene is TRBD2 (5 bases). Germline lookup yields CDR1 SGHAT and CDR2 FQNNGV. CDR3 size: 15 residues. The ends were cut back, 0 bases at V and 4 bases at J, with 10 bases in the middle. DNA for the CDR3: TGTGCCAGCAGCTTAGACGGGATAGGGTACAATGAGCAGTTCTTC. It is translated as CASSLDGIGYNEQFF.

This clonotype has at least ten counts. The junction departs from the called germline gene at one end, perhaps through a read error. This chain links TRBV28 with TRBJ2-1, with 10 bases fitting TRBD2. The CDR3 sequence is 15 residues long. Germline-derived CDR1 and CDR2 are MDHEN and SYDVKM. The CDR3 sequence: CASSFPAGGYSEQFF. CDR3 DNA sequence: TGTGCCAGCAGTTTCCCAGCGGGAGGGTACAGTGAGCAGTTCTTC.

A remark on this clonotype: The CDR3 carries no conserved terminal phenylalanine or tryptophan, so it likely arises from a read error. The rearrangement uses TRBV11-3 and TRBJ2-3, with 7 bases lining up with TRBD2. Germline trimming cut 6 bases from V and 2 bases from J; bases unmatched to any gene: 8. The germline CDR1 and CDR2 sequences are SGHNT and YENEEA. CDR3 size: 15 residues. The CDR3 loop is CASSAIGGSTDTQYG. The CDR3 DNA sequence: TGTGCCAGCAGTGCTATCGGGGGGTCCACAGATACGCAGTATGGT.

This clonotype was seen only a few times. The J gene is TRBJ2-5, the V gene TRBV20-1; tentatively, D is TRBD2 (5 bases). The CDR3 is made up of 13 amino acids. The germline V gene encodes CDR1 DFQATT and CDR2 SNEGSKA (reference sequence). Trimming took 3 bases from V and 7 from J, leaving 15 bases between them. The CDR3 bases are TGCAGTGCTAGCGTCAGCGGAGCTGGGACCCAGTACTTC. Residues: CSASVSGAGTQYF.

As for this clonotype: A much more abundant neighbour one base away suggests this may be a read error. As the CDR3 is not closed by the conserved phenylalanine or tryptophan, this likely results from a read error. This chain uses TRBV7-9 with TRBJ1-6; 7 positions match TRBD1. V lost 5 bases to trimming and J lost 3 bases; unmatched junction nucleotides: 7. Germline assignment: CDR1 SEHNR and CDR2 FQNEAQ (reference sequence). CDR3 size: 16 residues. CDR3 coding DNA: TGTGCCAGCAGCCCAAACCGACAGGGCTATAATTCACCCCTCCACATT. It translates to CASSPNRQGYNSPLHI.

This clonotype was detected only once. Sequence at one end of the junction differs from germline and may be a read error. The V and J genes are TRBV12-3 or TRBV12-4 and TRBJ2-1, with TRBD2 as a possible D gene (6 bases). This CDR3 comprises 14 residues. CDR3 loop: CASSLAGGNDEQLF. The CDR3 region has the DNA TGTGCCAGCAGTTTAGCGGGGGGTAACGATGAGCAGCTCTTC.

This clonotype is large in the sample. Compared with germline, one end of the junction differs, possibly owing to a read error. The genes are TRBV5-1 and TRBJ2-1; either TRBD1 or TRBD2 may supply D (5 bases each). In germline, CDR1 is SGHRS, CDR2 YFSETQ. The CDR3 is 14 amino acids. In DNA, the CDR3 is TGTGCCAGCTCCCGAACGGGGACCGACAATGAGCAGTTCTTC. It is translated as CASSRTGTDNEQFF.

In this sample, this clonotype turned up once. The chain employs TRBV11-2 and TRBJ1-1; TRBD1 might be the D (6 bases). The CDR3 consists of 13 residues. CDR1 is SGHAT and CDR2 is FQNNGV in the germline V gene. V lost 5 bases and J 10 bases, leaving 17 bases between the germline ends. CDR3 sequence (DNA): TGTGCCAGCAGCATAGTGGGGGACACGAGAGCTTTCTTT. This encodes CASSIVGDTRAFF.

Remarks on this clonotype: Its ends do not fully match the called genes, so a read error is possible. The chain uses TRBV6-5 and TRBJ1-5; 7 positions agree with TRBD1. The CDR3 sequence is 15 residues long. Germline CDR1 and CDR2: MNHEY and SVGAGI. The CDR3 is CASCYITGADQPQHF. CDR3 DNA sequence: TGTGCCAGCTGTTACATCACAGGGGCAGATCAGCCCCAGCATTTT.

The chain's CDR3 is CSARGVLDRVHQETQYF. As DNA, the CDR3 is TGCAGTGCTAGAGGGGTCCTTGACAGGGTACACCAAGAGACCCAGTACTTC. The gene calls are TRBV20-1 and TRBJ2-5; 7 bases line up with TRBD1. Germline trimming cut 1 base from V and 0 bases from J; bases unmatched to any gene: 11. Germline lookup yields CDR1 DFQATT and CDR2 SNEGSKA (reference sequence). The CDR3 loop spans 17 amino acids.

Comment on this clonotype: Likely a read error: the CDR3 ends without its conserved phenylalanine or tryptophan. The V call is TRBV11-3, the J call TRBJ2-1, with D tentatively TRBD2 (5 bases). There are 16 residues in the CDR3. Per the germline V gene, CDR1 is SGHNT and CDR2 is YENEEA. CDR3 protein: CTSSPPTGSSYNEQFL. The CDR3, as DNA: TGTACCAGCAGCCCCCCCACGGGGAGCTCCTACAATGAGCAGTTCTTG.

Remarks on this clonotype: An end of the junction does not agree with germline; a read error may underlie this. The V and J genes are TRBV6-2 or TRBV6-3 and TRBJ2-1, with a possible D match to TRBD2 (5 bases). The CDR3 has 15 residues. CDR1 is MNHEY and CDR2 is SVGEGT in the germline V gene. The DNA for the CDR3 is TGTGCCACCACCGGCAGTGGGAGTTCCTACAACGAGCAGTTCTTC. Residues: CATTGSGSSYNEQFF.

This chain links TRBV6-1 with TRBJ2-5, with a weak D call TRBD2 (6 bases). Germline lookup yields CDR1 MNHNS and CDR2 SASEGT. Trimming stripped 9 bases from V and 1 base from J, with 27 bases between. CDR3 length: 18 residues. CDR3 coding DNA: TGTGCCAGTAGTCGGGGACTTATCGGCATGGGGGTCCAAGAGACCCAGTACTTC. Its protein is CASSRGLIGMGVQETQYF.

The chain uses TRBV24-1 and TRBJ2-1; D remains unclear. The germline gives CDR1 KGHDR, CDR2 SFDVKD. This CDR3 is built from 16 residues. V shed 4 bases and J shed 2 bases, with 14 bases lying between them. CDR3: CATSDPRRKPYNEQFF. The CDR3 region has the DNA TGTGCCACCAGTGACCCCAGACGGAAACCCTACAATGAGCAGTTCTTC.

This clonotype has just one count. The V call is TRBV6-6, the J call TRBJ2-3; no clear D gene. The V end was cut by 8 bases, the J end by 6 bases, with 15 bases between. In germline, CDR1 is MNHNY, CDR2 SVGAGI (reference sequence). The CDR3 is 13 amino acids. CDR3 DNA sequence: TGTGCCAGCTCGGGCAGGAAGACGGATACGCAGTATTTT. This gives the protein CASSGRKTDTQYF.

In its sample, this clonotype was seen many times. The V call is TRBV20-1, the J call TRBJ2-2, with 7 bases lining up with TRBD2. Looked up from germline, CDR1 is DFQATT and CDR2 is SNEGSKA (reference sequence). CDR3 length: 14 amino acids. J was trimmed by 3 bases and V by 6 bases; bases with no gene match: 7. In nucleotides, the CDR3 is TGCAGTGCGCGGGGGACTACGGACACCGGGGAGCTGTTTTTT. Translated: CSARGTTDTGELFF.